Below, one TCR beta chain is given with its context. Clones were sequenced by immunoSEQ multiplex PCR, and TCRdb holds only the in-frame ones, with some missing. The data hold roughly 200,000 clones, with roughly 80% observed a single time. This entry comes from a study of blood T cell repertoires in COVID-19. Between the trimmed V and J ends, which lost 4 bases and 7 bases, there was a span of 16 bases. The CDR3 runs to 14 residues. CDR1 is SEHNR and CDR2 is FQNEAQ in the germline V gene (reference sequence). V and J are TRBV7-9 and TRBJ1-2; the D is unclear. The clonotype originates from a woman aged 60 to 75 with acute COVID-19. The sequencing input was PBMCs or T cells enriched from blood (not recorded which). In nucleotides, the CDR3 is TGTGCCAGCAGCTCCACCCGGAGGCCAGGTGGCTACACCTTC. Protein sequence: CASSSTRRPGGYTF.